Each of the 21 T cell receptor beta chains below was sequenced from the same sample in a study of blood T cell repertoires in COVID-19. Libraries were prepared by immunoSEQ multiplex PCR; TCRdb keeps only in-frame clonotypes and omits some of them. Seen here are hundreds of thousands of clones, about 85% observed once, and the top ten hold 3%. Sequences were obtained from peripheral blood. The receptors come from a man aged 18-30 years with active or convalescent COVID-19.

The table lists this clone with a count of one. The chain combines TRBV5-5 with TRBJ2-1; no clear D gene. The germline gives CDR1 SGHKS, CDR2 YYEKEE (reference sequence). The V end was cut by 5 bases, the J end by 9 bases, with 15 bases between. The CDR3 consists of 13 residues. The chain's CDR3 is CASSMVQGGEQFF. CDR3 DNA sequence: TGTGCCAGCAGTATGGTCCAAGGCGGTGAGCAGTTCTTC. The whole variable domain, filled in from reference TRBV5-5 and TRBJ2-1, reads DAGVTQSPTHLIKTRGQQVTLRCSPISGHKSVSWYQQVLGQGPQFIFQYYEKEERGRGNFPDRFSARQFPNYSSELNVNALLLGDSALYLCASSMVQGGEQFFGPGTRLTVL.

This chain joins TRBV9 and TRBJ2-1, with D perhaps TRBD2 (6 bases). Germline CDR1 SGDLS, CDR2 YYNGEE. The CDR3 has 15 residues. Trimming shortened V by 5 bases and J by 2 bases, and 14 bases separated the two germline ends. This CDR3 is CASSVMAGTYNEQFF. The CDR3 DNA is TGTGCCAGCAGTGTAATGGCGGGAACCTACAATGAGCAGTTCTTC.

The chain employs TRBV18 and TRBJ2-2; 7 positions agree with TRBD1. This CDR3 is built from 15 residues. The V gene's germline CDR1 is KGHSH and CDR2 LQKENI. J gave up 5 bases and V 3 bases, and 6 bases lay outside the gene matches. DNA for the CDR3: TGTGCCAGCTCACCCCTACAGGGGTTGACCGGGGAGCTGTTTTTT. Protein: CASSPLQGLTGELFF.

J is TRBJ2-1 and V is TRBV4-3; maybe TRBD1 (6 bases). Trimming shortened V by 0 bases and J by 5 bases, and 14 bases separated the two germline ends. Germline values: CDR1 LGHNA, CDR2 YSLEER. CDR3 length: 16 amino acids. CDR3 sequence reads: CASSQDRQVGNNEQFF. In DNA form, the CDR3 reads TGCGCCAGCAGCCAAGATCGACAGGTCGGGAACAATGAGCAGTTCTTC.

CDR3 bases: TGTGCCAGCTCACCACTAGCGGGAGATCTGGGCTATGAGCAGTTCTTC. This encodes CASSPLAGDLGYEQFF. The genes are TRBV18 and TRBJ2-1, with TRBD2 matching 9 bases. CDR1 and CDR2 from the germline V gene are KGHSH and LQKENI. V lost 1 base, J lost 8 bases, and 9 bases stayed unmatched. The CDR3 has 16 residues.

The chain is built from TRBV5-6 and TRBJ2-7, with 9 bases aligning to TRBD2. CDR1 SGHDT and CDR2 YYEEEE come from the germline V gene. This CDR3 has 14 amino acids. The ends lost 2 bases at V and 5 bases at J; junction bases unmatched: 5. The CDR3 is CASSFPAGGNEQYF. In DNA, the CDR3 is TGTGCCAGCAGCTTTCCAGCGGGAGGAAACGAGCAGTACTTC.

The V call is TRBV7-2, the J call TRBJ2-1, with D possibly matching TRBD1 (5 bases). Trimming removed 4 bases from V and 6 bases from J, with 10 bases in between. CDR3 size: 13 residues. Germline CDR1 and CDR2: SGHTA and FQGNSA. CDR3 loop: CASSSDQGNEQFF. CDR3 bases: TGTGCCAGCAGCTCGGACCAGGGCAATGAGCAGTTCTTC.

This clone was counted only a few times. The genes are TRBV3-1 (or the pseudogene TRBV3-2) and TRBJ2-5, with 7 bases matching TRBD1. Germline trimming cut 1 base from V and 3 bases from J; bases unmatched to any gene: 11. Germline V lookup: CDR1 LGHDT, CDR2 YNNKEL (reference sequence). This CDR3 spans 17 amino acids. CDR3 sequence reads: CASSQGQGSLLKETQYF. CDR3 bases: TGTGCCAGCAGCCAAGGACAGGGCTCACTCTTGAAAGAGACCCAGTACTTC.

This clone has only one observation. CDR3 DNA: TGTGCCAGCAGTCCTTGGACTAGCGGCTCCTACGAGCAGTACTTC. Residues: CASSPWTSGSYEQYF. V gene TRBV27 combines with J gene TRBJ2-7; 10 bases map to TRBD2. The CDR3 extends over 15 amino acids. V shed 5 bases and J 0 bases; nucleotides not matched to a gene: 4. CDR1 MNHEY and CDR2 SMNVEV come from the germline V gene (reference sequence).

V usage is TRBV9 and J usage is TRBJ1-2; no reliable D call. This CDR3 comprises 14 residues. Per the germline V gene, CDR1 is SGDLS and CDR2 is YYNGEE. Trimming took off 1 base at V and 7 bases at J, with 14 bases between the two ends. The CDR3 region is CASSVLGSRGGYTF. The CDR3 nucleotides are TGTGCCAGCAGCGTATTGGGGTCACGGGGTGGCTACACCTTC.

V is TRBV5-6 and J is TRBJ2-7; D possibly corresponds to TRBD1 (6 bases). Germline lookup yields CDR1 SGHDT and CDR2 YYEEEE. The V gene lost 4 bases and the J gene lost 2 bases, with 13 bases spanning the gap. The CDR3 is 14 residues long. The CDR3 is CASSVGTSTYEQYF. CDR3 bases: TGTGCCAGCAGCGTGGGGACATCCACCTACGAGCAGTACTTC.

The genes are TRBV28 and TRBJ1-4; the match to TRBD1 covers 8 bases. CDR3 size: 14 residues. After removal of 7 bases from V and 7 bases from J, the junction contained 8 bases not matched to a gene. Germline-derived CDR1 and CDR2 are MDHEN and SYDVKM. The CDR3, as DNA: TGTGCCAGCATCACAGGGGGTGAGGGTGAAAAACTGTTTTTT. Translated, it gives CASITGGEGEKLFF.

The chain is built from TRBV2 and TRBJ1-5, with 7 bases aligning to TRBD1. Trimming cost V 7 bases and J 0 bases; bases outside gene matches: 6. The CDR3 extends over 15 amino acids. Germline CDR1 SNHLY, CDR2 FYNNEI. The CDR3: CASKQGRNSNQPQHF. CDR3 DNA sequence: TGTGCCAGCAAACAGGGGAGAAATAGCAATCAGCCCCAGCATTTT.

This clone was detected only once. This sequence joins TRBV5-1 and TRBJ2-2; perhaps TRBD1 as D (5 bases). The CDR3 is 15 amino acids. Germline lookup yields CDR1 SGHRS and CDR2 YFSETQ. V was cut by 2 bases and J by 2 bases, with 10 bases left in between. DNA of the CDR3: TGCGCCAGCAGCTTCCTCGACAGCAACACCGGGGAGCTGTTTTTT. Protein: CASSFLDSNTGELFF.

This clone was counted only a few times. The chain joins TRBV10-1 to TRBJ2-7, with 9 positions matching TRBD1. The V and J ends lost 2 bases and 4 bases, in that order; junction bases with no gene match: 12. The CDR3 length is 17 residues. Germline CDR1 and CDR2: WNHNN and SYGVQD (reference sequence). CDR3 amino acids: CASSEPNWTGDRYEQYF. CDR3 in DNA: TGCGCCAGCAGTGAGCCTAATTGGACAGGGGACCGTTACGAGCAGTACTTC.

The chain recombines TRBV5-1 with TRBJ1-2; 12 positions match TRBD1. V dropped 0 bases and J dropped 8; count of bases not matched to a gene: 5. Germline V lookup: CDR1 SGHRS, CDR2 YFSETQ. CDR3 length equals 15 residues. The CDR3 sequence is CASSLGGTGGDGYTF. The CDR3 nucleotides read TGCGCCAGCAGCTTGGGAGGGACAGGGGGCGACGGCTACACCTTC.

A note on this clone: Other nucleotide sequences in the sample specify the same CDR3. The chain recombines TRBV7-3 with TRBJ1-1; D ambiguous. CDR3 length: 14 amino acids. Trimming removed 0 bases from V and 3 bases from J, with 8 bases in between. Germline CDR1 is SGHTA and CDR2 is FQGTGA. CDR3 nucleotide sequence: TGTGCCAGCAGCTTAACTGGAGGAGACACTGAAGCTTTCTTT. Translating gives CASSLTGGDTEAFF.

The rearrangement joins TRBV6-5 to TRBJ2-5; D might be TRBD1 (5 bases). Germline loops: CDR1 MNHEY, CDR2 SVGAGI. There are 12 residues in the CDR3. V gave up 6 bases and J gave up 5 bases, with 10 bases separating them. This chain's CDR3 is CASSRERETQYF. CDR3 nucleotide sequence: TGTGCCAGCAGCAGGGAAAGGGAGACCCAGTACTTC.

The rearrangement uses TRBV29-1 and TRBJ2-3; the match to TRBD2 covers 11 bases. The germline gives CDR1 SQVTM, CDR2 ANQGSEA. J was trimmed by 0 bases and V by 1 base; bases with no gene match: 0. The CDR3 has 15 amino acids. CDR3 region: CSVEGTSGSTDTQYF. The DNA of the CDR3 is TGCAGCGTTGAAGGGACTAGCGGGAGCACAGATACGCAGTATTTT.

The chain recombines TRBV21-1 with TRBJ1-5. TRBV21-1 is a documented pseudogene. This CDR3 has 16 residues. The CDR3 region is CASSPIGPGGNQPQHF. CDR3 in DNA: TGTGCCAGCAGCCCAATCGGACCGGGAGGCAATCAGCCCCAGCATTTT.

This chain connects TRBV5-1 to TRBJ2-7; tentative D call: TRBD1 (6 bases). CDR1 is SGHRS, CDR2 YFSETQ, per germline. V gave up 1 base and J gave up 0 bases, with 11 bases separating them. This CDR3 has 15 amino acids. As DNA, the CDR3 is TGCGCCAGCAGCTTGACGGACAGTATCTCCTACGAGCAGTACTTC. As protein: CASSLTDSISYEQYF.